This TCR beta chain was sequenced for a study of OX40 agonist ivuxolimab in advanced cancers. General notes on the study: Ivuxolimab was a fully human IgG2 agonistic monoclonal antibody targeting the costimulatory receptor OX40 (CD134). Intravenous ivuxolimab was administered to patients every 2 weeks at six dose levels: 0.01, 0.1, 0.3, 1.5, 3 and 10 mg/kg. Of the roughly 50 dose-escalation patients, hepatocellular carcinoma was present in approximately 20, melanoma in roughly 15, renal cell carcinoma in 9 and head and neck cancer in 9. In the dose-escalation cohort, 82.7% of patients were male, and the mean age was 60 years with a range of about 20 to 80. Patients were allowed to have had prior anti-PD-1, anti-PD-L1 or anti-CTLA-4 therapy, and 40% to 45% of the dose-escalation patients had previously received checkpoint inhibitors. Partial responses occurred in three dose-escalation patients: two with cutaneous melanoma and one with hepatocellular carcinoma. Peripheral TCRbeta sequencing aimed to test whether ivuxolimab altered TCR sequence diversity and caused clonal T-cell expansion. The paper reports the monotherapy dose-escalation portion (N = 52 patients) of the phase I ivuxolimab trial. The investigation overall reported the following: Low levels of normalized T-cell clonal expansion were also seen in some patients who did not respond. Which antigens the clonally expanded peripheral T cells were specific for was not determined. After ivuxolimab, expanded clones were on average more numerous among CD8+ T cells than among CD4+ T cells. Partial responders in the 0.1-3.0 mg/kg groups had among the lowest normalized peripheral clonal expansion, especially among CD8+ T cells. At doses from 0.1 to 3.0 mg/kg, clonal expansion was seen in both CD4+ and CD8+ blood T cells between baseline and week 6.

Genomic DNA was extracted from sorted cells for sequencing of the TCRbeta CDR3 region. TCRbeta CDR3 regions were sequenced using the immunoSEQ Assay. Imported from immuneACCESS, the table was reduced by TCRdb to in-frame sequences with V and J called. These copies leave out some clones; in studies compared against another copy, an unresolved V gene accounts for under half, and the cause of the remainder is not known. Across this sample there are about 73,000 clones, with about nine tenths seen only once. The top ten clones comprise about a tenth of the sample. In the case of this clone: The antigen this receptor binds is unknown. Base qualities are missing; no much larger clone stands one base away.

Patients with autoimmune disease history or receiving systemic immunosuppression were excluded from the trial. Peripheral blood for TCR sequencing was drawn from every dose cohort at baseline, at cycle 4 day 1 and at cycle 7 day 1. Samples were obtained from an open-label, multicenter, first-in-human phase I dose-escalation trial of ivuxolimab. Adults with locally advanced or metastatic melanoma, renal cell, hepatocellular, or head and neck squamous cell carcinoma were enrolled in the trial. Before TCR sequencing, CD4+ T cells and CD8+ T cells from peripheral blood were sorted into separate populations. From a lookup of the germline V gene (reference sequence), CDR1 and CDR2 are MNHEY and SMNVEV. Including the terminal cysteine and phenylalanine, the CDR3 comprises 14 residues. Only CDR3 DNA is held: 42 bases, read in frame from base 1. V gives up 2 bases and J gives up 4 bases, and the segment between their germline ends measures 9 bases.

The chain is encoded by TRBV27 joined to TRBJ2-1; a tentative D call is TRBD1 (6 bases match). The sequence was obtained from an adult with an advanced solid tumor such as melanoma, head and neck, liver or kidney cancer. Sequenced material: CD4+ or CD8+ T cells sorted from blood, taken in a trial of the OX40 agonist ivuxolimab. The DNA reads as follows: TGTGCCAGCAGTTTACAGGGGCAGTACAATGAGCAGTTCTTC. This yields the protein CASSLQGQYNEQFF.